This paragraph covers one T cell receptor beta chain sequence. Its specificity is not known. The data belong to a study of cytomegalovirus exposure and HLA in healthy donors. This PCR relied on a set of 60 Vbeta primers and 13 Jbeta primers. Clones were read by immunoSEQ multiplex PCR, and TCRdb kept only the in-frame ones, dropping some. This sample has about 130,000 clones, with 65% to 90% found just once. Overall study findings and caveats: Previous analysis showed most TCR beta V segments were productive about 87% or about 30% of the time. Later analysis placed DRB1 highest and HLA-C lowest in TCR association rates, which differed by HLA locus.

Germline V gene lookup returns CDR1 SGHDT and CDR2 YYEEEE. Trimming pared 0 bases from V and 7 bases from J, leaving 7 bases between. The CDR3 sequence is 12 residues long. The specimen was PBMCs. The TCR originated in a girl aged 2 to 9 in good health and CMV-seronegative. The rearrangement uses TRBV5-6 and TRBJ1-1, with D unclear. The CDR3 protein is CASSLVGFEAFF. In nucleotides, the CDR3 is TGTGCCAGCAGCTTGGTGGGCTTTGAAGCTTTCTTT.